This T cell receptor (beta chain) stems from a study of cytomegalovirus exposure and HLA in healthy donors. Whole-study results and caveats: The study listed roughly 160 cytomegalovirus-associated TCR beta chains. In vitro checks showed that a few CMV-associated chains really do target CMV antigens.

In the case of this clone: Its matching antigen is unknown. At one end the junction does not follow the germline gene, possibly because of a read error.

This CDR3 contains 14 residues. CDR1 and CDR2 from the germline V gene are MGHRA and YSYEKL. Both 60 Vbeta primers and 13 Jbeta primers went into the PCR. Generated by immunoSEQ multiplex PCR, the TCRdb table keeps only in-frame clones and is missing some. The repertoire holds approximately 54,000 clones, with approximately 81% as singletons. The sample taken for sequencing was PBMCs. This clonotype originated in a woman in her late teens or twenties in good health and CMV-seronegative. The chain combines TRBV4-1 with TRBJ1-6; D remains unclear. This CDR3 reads CATSPVVSGSPLHF. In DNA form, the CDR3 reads TGCGCCACCAGCCCGGTAGTGTCCGGGTCACCCCTCCACTTT.